This T cell receptor beta chain came from a study of T cell responses to AZD1222 COVID-19 vaccine. The study, taken as a whole, reports: Following two doses of AZD1222, Spike-specific TCR breadth and depth rose. It should be noted that donors were predominantly white British and more often female, and clonal diversity was possibly underestimated.

Libraries were prepared by immunoSEQ multiplex PCR; TCRdb keeps only in-frame clonotypes and omits some of them. Here the sample spans roughly 190,000 clones, approximately 89% being singletons. CDR3 length: 14 amino acids. Deletions cut 9 bases from V and 2 bases from J, with 16 bases between. Germline CDR1 reads MNHEY; CDR2 reads SVGAGI. Details on this clone: What it recognizes is unknown.

This receptor was obtained from an adult who received the AZD1222 COVID-19 vaccine. The chain combines TRBV6-5 with TRBJ1-1; D gene unclear. Here the sequenced sample was peripheral blood, taken 28 days after the second AZD1222 dose. In DNA form, the CDR3 reads TGTGCCAGTAGGGAGGACCTGATTAACACTGAAGCTTTCTTT. Amino acids: CASREDLINTEAFF.